The clone carrying this T cell receptor beta chain has only one observation. Its antigen is not identified. The data stem from a study of T cell clonotyping in hematopoietic cell transplantation. Some clones are missing from TCRdb's copy, which holds only in-frame ones; the method was immunoSEQ multiplex PCR. The repertoire includes several thousand clones, 70% to 80% of them detected once, and just over 20% sits in the top ten. This CDR3 is built from 13 residues. The V and J ends lost 3 bases and 3 bases respectively, with 9 bases between them. Per the germline V gene, CDR1 is MDHEN and CDR2 is SYDVKM. Notes on the study in general: At the given depth, recipient repertoires were over 95% de novo clonotypes. Broader posttransplant TCR repertoire diversity was predicted by graft donor and pretransplant recipient Inverse Simpson Index values.

The specimen comprised peripheral blood mononuclear cells, sampled 100 days after allogeneic stem cell transplant. The rearrangement joins TRBV28 to TRBJ2-7, with TRBD2 as a possible D gene (6 bases). The clonotype comes from a male patient aged 60-69 years who had an allogeneic stem cell transplant, so T cells may come from the graft donor. Some clones in this sample may be carry-over from other donors' samples. CDR3 nucleotide sequence: TGTGCCAGCAGTTTGCCTAGCGTCTACGAGCAGTACTTC. Protein: CASSLPSVYEQYF.